The sequence of this T cell receptor beta chain was determined in a study of blood T cell repertoires in COVID-19. Whole-study context: COVID-19 samples, acute and convalescent, were from the United States, Italy and Spain. PBMCs, B-cell-depleted T cells, or T cells provided the cDNA or gDNA that made up the material.

Trimming shortened V by 0 bases and J by 8 bases, and 8 bases separated the two germline ends. Germline V CDR1 and CDR2: SGDLS, YYNGEE. This CDR3 comprises 12 residues. Authors' methods: Using reference gene primer amplification, nucleated cell counts were estimated. Clones were sequenced by immunoSEQ multiplex PCR, and TCRdb holds only the in-frame ones, with some missing. Clone size and the V and J calls come from that table; the DNA yielded D and trimming. The sample consists of approximately 190,000 clones, less than 90% of them appearing once. This chain links TRBV9 with TRBJ1-2, with unresolved D. The receptor was isolated from a woman in her thirties or forties with acute or convalescent COVID-19. Sequencing was done on a sample of peripheral blood. The CDR3 bases are TGTGCCAGCAGCGTAGATGACTGGGGCTACACCTTC. This gives the protein CASSVDDWGYTF.